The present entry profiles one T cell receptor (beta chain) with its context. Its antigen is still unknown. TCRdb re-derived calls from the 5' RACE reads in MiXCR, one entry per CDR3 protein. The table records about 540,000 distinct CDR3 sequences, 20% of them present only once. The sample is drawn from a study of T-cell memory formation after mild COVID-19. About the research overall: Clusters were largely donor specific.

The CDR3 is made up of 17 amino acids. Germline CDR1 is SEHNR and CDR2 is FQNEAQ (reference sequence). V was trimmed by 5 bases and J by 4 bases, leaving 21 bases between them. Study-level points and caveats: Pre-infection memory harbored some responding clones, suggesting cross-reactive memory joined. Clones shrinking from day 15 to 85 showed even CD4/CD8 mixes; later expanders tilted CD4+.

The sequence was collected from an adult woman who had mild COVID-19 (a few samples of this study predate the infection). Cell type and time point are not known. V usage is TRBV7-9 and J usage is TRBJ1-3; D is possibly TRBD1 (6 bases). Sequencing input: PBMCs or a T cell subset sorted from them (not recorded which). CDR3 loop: CASSPPAGAGTGNTIYF. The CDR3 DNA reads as TGTGCCAGCAGCCCCCCCGCCGGAGCAGGGACAGGAAACACCATATATTTT.